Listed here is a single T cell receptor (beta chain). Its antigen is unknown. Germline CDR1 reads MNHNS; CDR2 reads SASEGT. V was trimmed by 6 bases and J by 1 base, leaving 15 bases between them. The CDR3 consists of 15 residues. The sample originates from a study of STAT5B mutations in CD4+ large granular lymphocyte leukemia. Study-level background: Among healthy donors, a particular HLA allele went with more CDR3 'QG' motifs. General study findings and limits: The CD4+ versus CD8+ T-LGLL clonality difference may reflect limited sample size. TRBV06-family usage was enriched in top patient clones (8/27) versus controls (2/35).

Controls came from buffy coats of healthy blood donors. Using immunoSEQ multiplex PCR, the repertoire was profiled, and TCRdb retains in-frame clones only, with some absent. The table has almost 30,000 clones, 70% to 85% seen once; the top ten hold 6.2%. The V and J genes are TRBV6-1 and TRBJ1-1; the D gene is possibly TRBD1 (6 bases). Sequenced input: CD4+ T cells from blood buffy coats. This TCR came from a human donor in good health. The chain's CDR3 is CASSGVGAGNTEAFF. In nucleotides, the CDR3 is TGTGCCAGCAGCGGCGTGGGGGCGGGGAACACTGAAGCTTTCTTT.